This T cell receptor beta chain was sequenced during a study of blood T cell repertoires in COVID-19. Background on the study: PBMCs, B-cell-depleted T cells, or T cells provided the cDNA or gDNA that made up the material.

Participants were placed into cohorts based on the clinical history they reported. The recovered donors of Cohort 3 showed two negative PCRs, clearance, or symptom resolution. The CDR3 contains 15 residues. V lost 3 bases to trimming and J lost 3 bases; unmatched junction nucleotides: 6. Germline CDR1 and CDR2: SGHRS and YFSETQ. Study processing details: Nucleated cell counts were estimated from reference gene primer amplification. Measured with immunoSEQ multiplex PCR; TCRdb has only the in-frame clones, and not every one. V, J and clone size were drawn from that table, and D and trimming were deduced from the DNA. The sample yields some 260,000 clones, approximately 84% seen once.

The receptor was isolated from a man aged 35-49 years who had recovered from COVID-19. This rearrangement joins TRBV5-1 to TRBJ2-7, with 10 nucleotides matching TRBD2. The sequencing sample was made of PBMCs or T cells enriched from blood (not recorded which). The CDR3 nucleotides read TGCGCCAGCAGCTGGACTAGCGGAAGCATCTACGAGCAGTACTTC. Translation: CASSWTSGSIYEQYF.